The 22 T cell receptor beta chains below were found in one sample sequenced in a study of Graves' ophthalmopathy and Graves' hyperthyroidism. Researchers took RNA transcripts and amplified TCR beta CDR3 regions from them. RT-PCR in the first round used HTBI primers; a second-round multiplex PCR followed. MiXCR was run by TCRdb on the multiplex PCR reads, yielding one entry per CDR3 protein. The repertoire consists of over 200,000 distinct CDR3 sequences, with 25% to 35% occurring once and the leading ten covering approximately 8.2%. The sequenced sample consisted of peripheral blood. The source is a man aged 50-59 years with Graves' ophthalmopathy.

The chain combines TRBV6-2 or TRBV6-3 with TRBJ1-2; the D gene is possibly TRBD1 (6 bases). This CDR3 has 13 amino acids. The germline V gene has CDR1 MNHEY and CDR2 SVGEGT. V lost 8 bases and J 3 bases, leaving 13 bases between the germline ends. The CDR3 nucleotides are TGTGCCAGCTGGACCAGGGGATACTATGGCTACACCTTC. Translating gives CASWTRGYYGYTF.

This clonotype was picked up many times. The chain joins TRBV10-3 to TRBJ2-7; no firm D call. Trimming took 2 bases from V and 6 from J, leaving 11 bases between them. The CDR3 is 13 amino acids. Germline V CDR1 and CDR2: ENHRY, SYGVKD. The DNA of the CDR3 is TGTGCCATCAGTGAGCGTTCCACCCCCGAGCAGTACTTC. The encoded protein is CAISERSTPEQYF.

This clonotype was counted many times. DNA of the CDR3: TGTGCCAGCAGCTTAGATGTACTAGAGCAGTACTTC. Translation gives CASSLDVLEQYF. The rearrangement joins TRBV11-2 to TRBJ2-7, with no clear D. V lost 0 bases, J lost 7 bases, and 7 bases lay in between. Germline V gives CDR1 SGHAT, CDR2 FQNNGV. The CDR3 covers 12 residues.

This clonotype was detected many times. The chain employs TRBV12-3 or TRBV12-4 and TRBJ1-5; 8 bases agree with TRBD1. This CDR3 spans 14 amino acids. The junction had 6 bases not matched to a gene; V was cut back by 4 bases and J by 7 bases. For the CDR3, the DNA is TGTGCCAGCAGTTCGGGGGACAGGTGGCAGCCCCAGCATTTT. This gives the protein CASSSGDRWQPQHF.

This chain joins TRBV6-1 and TRBJ1-2; TRBD1 matches at 8 bases. CDR1 is MNHNS, CDR2 SASEGT, per germline. This CDR3 comprises 13 residues. V lost 5 bases to trimming and J lost 7 bases; unmatched junction nucleotides: 6. CDR3 amino acids: CASSPTGESGYTF. As DNA, the CDR3 is TGTGCCAGCAGTCCGACAGGGGAATCTGGCTACACCTTC.

This clonotype was counted at least ten times. The rearrangement links TRBV6-2 or TRBV6-3 to TRBJ1-1; D unresolved. The CDR3 has 12 amino acids. The germline V gene has CDR1 MNHEY and CDR2 SVGEGT. The V and J ends lost 8 bases and 5 bases respectively, with 12 bases between them. The CDR3 reads CASARRITEAFF. Written as DNA, the CDR3 is TGTGCCAGCGCCCGTCGGATTACTGAAGCTTTCTTT.

V gene TRBV19 combines with J gene TRBJ2-7, with D perhaps TRBD1 or TRBD2 (5 bases each). The CDR3 has 17 residues. V was trimmed by 3 bases and J by 7 bases, leaving 25 bases between them. The germline V gene has CDR1 LNHDA and CDR2 SQIVND (reference sequence). CDR3 bases: TGTGCCAGTAGTATTCGCGTCGGGACGACCCCGACCGGAGAGCAGTACTTC. Residues: CASSIRVGTTPTGEQYF.

In DNA form, the CDR3 reads TGTGCCAGCAGGCCCGGGACAGCGGGTGAGCAGTACTTC. Protein: CASRPGTAGEQYF. The gene calls are TRBV6-2 or TRBV6-3 and TRBJ2-7, with D possibly matching TRBD1 (7 bases). This CDR3 is 13 amino acids long. The germline V and J ends were trimmed by 6 bases and 7 bases, with 16 bases remaining between them. Germline CDR1 is MNHEY and CDR2 is SVGEGT.

This clonotype was seen ten or more times. The V and J genes are TRBV11-2 and TRBJ2-7; D is perhaps TRBD2 (5 bases). Trimming left V 3 bases short and J 4 bases short, with 13 bases between. Germline CDR1 is SGHAT and CDR2 is FQNNGV. This CDR3 contains 14 residues. The CDR3 loop is CASSFLAGEYEQYF. The CDR3 nucleotides read TGTGCCAGCAGCTTTTTGGCCGGGGAGTACGAGCAGTACTTC.

This clonotype was detected ten times or more. The chain employs TRBV24-1 and TRBJ2-7, with TRBD2 as a possible D gene (5 bases). V was cut by 5 bases and J by 4 bases, with 11 bases left in between. The CDR3 loop spans 13 amino acids. The germline V gene has CDR1 KGHDR and CDR2 SFDVKD. The CDR3 spells CATSAPGLYEQYF. CDR3 bases: TGTGCCACCAGTGCTCCGGGGTTATACGAGCAGTACTTC.

This CDR3 reads CASSYTGRAYNEQFF. Written as DNA, the CDR3 is TGTGCCAGCAGTTACACGGGTCGGGCCTACAATGAGCAGTTCTTC. V usage is TRBV6-2 or TRBV6-3 and J usage is TRBJ2-1; D remains unclear. The CDR3 runs to 15 residues. Trimming took off 2 bases at V and 2 bases at J, with 10 bases between the two ends. Per germline, CDR1 MNHEY and CDR2 SVGEGT.

This clonotype was detected many times. This chain links TRBV19 with TRBJ2-7, with a weak D call TRBD2 (6 bases). This CDR3 spans 15 amino acids. CDR1 LNHDA and CDR2 SQIVND come from the germline V gene (reference sequence). V was trimmed by 4 bases and J by 3 bases, leaving 16 bases between them. The CDR3 sequence is CASSTLRDWNYEQYF. As DNA, the CDR3 is TGTGCCAGTAGTACTCTCCGGGACTGGAACTACGAGCAGTACTTC.

This clonotype was counted at least ten times. The genes are TRBV28 and TRBJ2-2; a possible D gene is TRBD1 (6 bases). With 6 bases removed from V and 3 bases from J, the gap between germline ends came to 20 bases. This CDR3 contains 17 residues. In germline, CDR1 is MDHEN, CDR2 SYDVKM. The CDR3 here is CASRPGTLSRDTGELFF. CDR3 DNA: TGTGCCAGCAGGCCCGGGACACTATCTAGAGACACCGGGGAGCTGTTTTTT. The whole variable domain, remainder taken from reference TRBV28 and TRBJ2-2, is DVKVTQSSRYLVKRTGEKVFLECVQDMDHENMFWYRQDPGLGLRLIYFSYDVKMKEKGDIPEGYSVSREKKERFSLILESASTNQTSMYLCASRPGTLSRDTGELFFGEGSRLTVL.

In this sample, this clonotype turned up many times. The chain links TRBV5-5 to TRBJ1-2; maybe TRBD1 (5 bases). Germline CDR1 is SGHKS and CDR2 is YYEKEE (reference sequence). Trimming removed 4 bases from V and 1 base from J, with 8 bases in between. The CDR3 contains 13 residues. In nucleotides, the CDR3 is TGTGCCAGCAGCGACAGAGTTAACTATGGCTACACCTTC. Translating it yields CASSDRVNYGYTF. Full variable domain (rest looked up from reference TRBV5-5 and TRBJ1-2): DAGVTQSPTHLIKTRGQQVTLRCSPISGHKSVSWYQQVLGQGPQFIFQYYEKEERGRGNFPDRFSARQFPNYSSELNVNALLLGDSALYLCASSDRVNYGYTFGSGTRLTVV.

On this clonotype itself: A single base separates this from a much larger clone, so it may be a read error. The CDR3 loop is CASSQDQRPQNIQYF. Here the CDR3 DNA reads TGTGCCAGCAGCCAAGATCAAAGGCCCCAAAACATTCAGTACTTC. The chain employs TRBV3-1 and TRBJ2-4; D is ambiguous. This CDR3 has 15 residues. The germline gives CDR1 LGHDT, CDR2 YNNKEL (reference sequence). V was clipped by 0 bases and J by 5 bases, with 11 bases between them. Full variable domain (remainder filled in from reference TRBV3-1 and TRBJ2-4): DTAVSQTPKYLVTQMGNDKSIKCEQNLGHDTMYWYKQDSKKFLKIMFSYNNKELIINETVPNRFSPKSPDKAHLNLHINSLELGDSAVYFCASSQDQRPQNIQYFGAGTRLSVL.

This clonotype occurred many times. The V and J genes are TRBV4-1 and TRBJ2-7; the match to TRBD2 covers 8 bases. The V gene end was trimmed by 2 bases and the J gene end by 6 bases; junction bases not matched to a gene: 9. The germline V gene encodes CDR1 MGHRA and CDR2 YSYEKL. The CDR3 sequence is 15 residues long. The CDR3 loop is CASSQWPAGVGEQYF. The DNA of the CDR3 is TGCGCCAGCAGCCAATGGCCAGCGGGAGTAGGCGAGCAGTACTTC.

This clonotype was recorded at least ten times. This sequence joins TRBV27 and TRBJ1-2; no reliable D call. Per germline, CDR1 MNHEY and CDR2 SMNVEV (reference sequence). V was shortened by 0 bases and J by 6 bases, with 8 bases between the two germline ends. There are 13 residues in the CDR3. CDR3 protein: CASSLSGGDGYTF. For the CDR3, the DNA is TGTGCCAGCAGTTTATCAGGAGGCGATGGCTACACCTTC.

Ten or more counts support this clonotype. J is TRBJ1-5 and V is TRBV29-1, with D hard to call. Germline V lookup: CDR1 SQVTM, CDR2 ANQGSEA. Between the trimmed V and J ends, which lost 8 bases and 11 bases, there was a span of 13 bases. The CDR3 is made up of 10 amino acids. CDR3: CSPRPVAQHF. As DNA, the CDR3 is TGCAGCCCCAGGCCAGTGGCCCAGCATTTT.

This chain connects TRBV13 to TRBJ1-1; TRBD1 matches at 7 bases. Trimming removed 4 bases from V and 3 bases from J; junction bases left unmatched: 5. This CDR3 contains 14 residues. Germline assignment: CDR1 PRHDT and CDR2 FYEKMQ (reference sequence). The CDR3 nucleotides are TGTGCCAGCAGCTGGTGGACAGGTCACACTGAAGCTTTCTTT. This encodes CASSWWTGHTEAFF.

This clonotype has ten or more counts. The J gene is TRBJ1-4, the V gene TRBV7-9, with TRBD1 matching 8 bases. The CDR3 totals 17 residues. Germline V CDR1 and CDR2: SEHNR, FQNEAQ (reference sequence). The V segment lost 5 bases and the J segment 2 bases; nucleotides outside the gene matches: 10. CDR3 loop: CASSKGQAFSTNEKLFF. Here the CDR3 DNA reads TGTGCCAGCAGCAAGGGACAGGCTTTCTCCACTAATGAAAAACTGTTTTTT.

This clonotype was observed many times. The V and J genes are TRBV7-2 and TRBJ1-5, with D unresolved. This CDR3 has 13 amino acids. V lost 5 bases, J lost 6 bases, and 11 bases lay in between. CDR1 SGHTA and CDR2 FQGNSA come from the germline V gene. For the CDR3, the DNA is TGTGCCAGCAGCCCCCTAGGTAGTCAGCCCCAGCATTTT. Translation: CASSPLGSQPQHF.

This clonotype was seen just once. The chain joins TRBV6-5 to TRBJ2-5, with a weak D call TRBD2 (6 bases). The V gene's germline CDR1 is MNHEY and CDR2 SVGAGI. There are 14 residues in the CDR3. The V end was cut by 4 bases, the J end by 7 bases, with 16 bases between. The CDR3 is CASSFSREMGTQYF. CDR3 nucleotides: TGTGCCAGCAGTTTCTCCCGGGAGATGGGGACCCAGTACTTC.